This T cell receptor beta chain was recorded in a study of blood T cell repertoires in COVID-19 (dated by TCRdb to 2018 to 2021). Some background on the complete study: ImmuneRACE Cohort 3 recovered participants were defined by two consecutive negative NP/OP PCR tests, healthcare professional clearance, or symptom resolution. Collaborator samples came from the United States, Italy and Spain and covered acute and convalescent phases of COVID-19. The prospective study material was composed of cDNA or gDNA derived from T cells, B-cell-depleted T cells, or PBMCs. The dataset comprised deeply sampled blood TCRbeta repertoires from subjects exposed to, actively infected with, or recovered from COVID-19. The repertoires were made available in a free public database intended to serve as a resource for research on the immune response to SARS-CoV-2. Samples were obtained from the ongoing ImmuneRACE study (first 160 participants) and from some 1,200 subjects provided by 6 global collaborators. Sample metadata almost always included a de-identified subject ID, COVID-19 status, age in years and sex. Where available, HLA class I and class II types were obtained from metadata supplied by the sample provider rather than from assay-based typing. Paper-wide results and their limitations: The amount of clinical and demographic metadata varied by source and participant and was provided uncurated.

The immunoSEQ Assay, a bias-controlled multiplex PCR, was used to amplify TCRbeta CDR3 regions from genomic DNA. Per the original workflow: Within the assay, amplification of reference gene primers was used to estimate how many nucleated cells each sample contained. To quantify the absolute abundance of each unique TCRbeta CDR3 rearrangement, sequence reads were collapsed and filtered. For each sample, productive Simpson clonality was calculated by taking the square root of Simpson's diversity index across productive rearrangements. Not all clones reach the TCRdb copy of this immuneACCESS table, which keeps in-frame sequences only. Checked studies attribute under half of the gap to unresolved V genes and leave the rest unexplained. Clone size and V and J calls were adopted from that table, with D and trimming inferred from the DNA. This sample holds approximately 240,000 clones; roughly 90% were observed only once. Jointly, the top ten make up 3.1% of the sample.

Participants in the prospective study were enrolled through a virtual design, were aged about 18 to 100 years, and lived in 20 to 30 United States geographic areas. In the prospective study, cohorts were assigned on the basis of participant-reported clinical history obtained from a screening survey and a study questionnaire. In the prospective study, whole blood, serum and a nasopharyngeal or oropharyngeal swab were collected from each participant by mobile phlebotomists. Participants in the prospective study had the option to provide additional blood draws and questionnaires over a roughly 2-month period. Before DNA extraction, blood samples from the prospective study were shipped at room temperature or frozen. As to this clone: The specificity of this receptor is unknown. Per-base qualities were not stored, and no clone one base away is much larger.

Sequencing was performed on PBMCs or T cells enriched from blood (not recorded which). This TCR came from a woman aged 45-60 years in a cohort exposed to, infected with or recovered from COVID-19 (not recorded which).

The CDR3 corresponds to CASSGRGTTRSDTQYF. The nucleotides read TGTGCCAGCAGTGGGAGGGGGACCACTAGGTCAGATACGCAGTATTTT. Here the chain combines TRBV7-2 and TRBJ2-3; possibly the D gene is TRBD2, per 7 matching bases. Spanning cysteine to phenylalanine, the CDR3 consists of 16 amino acids. Only the CDR3 DNA is retained, 48 bases long and in frame from the first base. Based on the germline V gene, the CDR1 and CDR2 sequences are SGHTA and FQGNSA. V gives up 6 bases and J gives up 4 bases, and the segment between their germline ends measures 20 bases. With the portions outside the CDR3 filled from the reference TRBV7-2 and TRBJ2-3 genes, the complete variable region becomes GAGVSQSPSNKVTEKGKDVELRCDPISGHTALYWYRQSLGQGLEFLIYFQGNSAPDKSGLPSDRFSAERTGGSVSTLTIQRTQQEDSAVYLCASSGRGTTRSDTQYFGPGTRLTVL.